This TCR beta chain was profiled in a study of T cells in localized non-small cell lung cancer. Notes on the study in general: When the top 100 tumor clones were examined, a median approximately 62 of them also appeared in the adjacent lung, which was paired and uninvolved. Longer overall survival was linked to higher blood T cell density.

Measured with immunoSEQ multiplex PCR; TCRdb has only the in-frame clones, and not every one. The sample comprises 1,500 to 2,000 clones, around 20% of which are singletons, and 15% to 25% rests with the top ten. V was pared by 5 bases and J by 0 bases, with 9 bases between. The CDR3 has 14 residues. Germline V gives CDR1 SGHAT, CDR2 FQDESV (reference sequence). In this sample, this clone turned up a few times. Its matching antigen is unknown. The TCR was taken from an older male donor with stage III squamous cell lung carcinoma. The V call is TRBV11-1, the J call TRBJ2-3; D is ambiguous. The source was normal lung tissue next to the tumor, collected before any cancer treatment. The CDR3 DNA follows: TGTGCCAGCAGCCCCCGGGTTAGCACAGATACGCAGTATTTT. It is translated as CASSPRVSTDTQYF.